This TCR beta chain stems from a study of T cell clones after liver transplantation. Study summary: Graft-donor-reactive sequences were compared with third-party-reactive TCRbeta sequences from pre-transplant mixed lymphocyte reactions. At least one year of complete immunosuppression withdrawal without enzymes over twice normal defined tolerance. Study-wide points: Donor-reactive sequences fell more than third party-reactive ones, suggesting partial deletion.

The assay was immunoSEQ multiplex PCR, and TCRdb's table has in-frame clones only and misses some. Of around 75,000 clones in the sample, less than 90% were seen once. A word on this clone: What it recognizes is unknown.

V lost 6 bases, J lost 6 bases, and 10 bases lay in between. This CDR3 spans 12 amino acids. CDR1 and CDR2 from the germline V gene are MNHEY and SVGAGI. The material sequenced was CD4+ T cells from blood, taken less than 50 months after liver transplant. The receptor comes from a human patient who received a liver transplant. T cells may partly derive from the graft donor. V is TRBV6-5 and J is TRBJ2-3; perhaps TRBD1 as D (5 bases). The CDR3 protein is CASSTAGDTQYF. Written as DNA, the CDR3 is TGTGCCAGCAGCACCGCAGGGGATACGCAGTATTTT.